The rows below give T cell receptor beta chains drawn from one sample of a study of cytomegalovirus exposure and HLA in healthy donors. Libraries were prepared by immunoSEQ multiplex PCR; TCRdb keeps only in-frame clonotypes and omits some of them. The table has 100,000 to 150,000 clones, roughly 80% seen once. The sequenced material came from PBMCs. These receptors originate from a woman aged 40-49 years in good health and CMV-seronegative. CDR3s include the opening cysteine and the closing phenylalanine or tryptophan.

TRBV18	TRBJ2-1	CASSPGLASNEQFF
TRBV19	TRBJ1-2	CASSSQDYGYTF
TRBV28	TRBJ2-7	CASTLNPGQNDEQYF
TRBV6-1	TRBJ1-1	CASERGAQGTEAFF
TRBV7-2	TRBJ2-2	CASSTGAGGQSGELFF
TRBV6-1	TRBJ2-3	CASSVTQGGTDTQYF
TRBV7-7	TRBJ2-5	CASSPGRLARGETQYF
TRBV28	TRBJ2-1	CASRTGGGSYNEQFF
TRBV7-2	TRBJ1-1	CASSLVEGGTEAFF
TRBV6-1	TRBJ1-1	CASSRGTSTEAFF
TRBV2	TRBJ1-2	CASSDADRVPYGYTF
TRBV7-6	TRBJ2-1	CASSQPGVSAEQFF
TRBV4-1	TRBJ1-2	CASSQGGRGTYGYTF
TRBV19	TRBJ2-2	CASSSWGTVGAAGELFF
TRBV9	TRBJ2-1	CASSAGTSGRASEQFF
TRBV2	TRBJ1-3	CASSERTGGGNTIYF
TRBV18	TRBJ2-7	CASSRDRVQDEQYF
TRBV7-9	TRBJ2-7	CASSPRDTRTYEQYF
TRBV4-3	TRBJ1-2	CASSQSTALNYGYTF
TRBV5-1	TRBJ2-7	CASSLQDRVHEQYF
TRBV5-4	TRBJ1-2	CASSPDPGTGEGYTF
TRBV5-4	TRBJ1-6	CASSLDSSPDSPLHF
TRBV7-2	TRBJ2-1	CASSWTGGNPNEQFF
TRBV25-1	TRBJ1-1	CASSEAGFGEAFF
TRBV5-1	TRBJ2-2	CASSLAVQVTGELFF